These 21 T cell receptor beta chains originate from one sample sequenced in a study of beta chain features in type 1 diabetes. Expressed TCRB transcripts were sequenced because the entire RNA isolate underwent reverse transcription. The method was immunoSEQ multiplex PCR; TCRdb's version includes in-frame clones alone and lacks a portion of them. The sample yields 150,000 or so clones, 11% seen once. Sequenced sample: central memory CD4+ T cells from blood. These receptors were obtained from a man between 18 and 29 years old in good health.

This clone was seen a handful of times. The rearrangement joins TRBV15 to TRBJ1-1; D not certain. Per the germline V gene, CDR1 is LNHNV and CDR2 is YYDKDF (reference sequence). Trimming shortened V by 2 bases and J by 5 bases, and 6 bases separated the two germline ends. CDR3 length: 12 residues. The CDR3 is CATSRPDTEAFF. DNA of the CDR3: TGTGCCACCAGCAGACCCGATACTGAAGCTTTCTTT.

Many counts were recorded for this clone. The chain employs TRBV7-2 and TRBJ1-4; D perhaps matches TRBD1 (6 bases). The CDR3 contains 14 residues. Germline-derived CDR1 and CDR2 are SGHTA and FQGNSA. V gave up 5 bases and J gave up 5 bases, with 12 bases separating them. CDR3 region: CASSIRGENEKLFF. CDR3 in DNA: TGTGCCAGCAGCATCAGGGGTGAGAATGAAAAACTGTTTTTT.

There are a few counts of this clone. The rearrangement joins TRBV7-6 to TRBJ1-4; TRBD1 matches at 9 bases. Looked up from germline, CDR1 is SGHVS and CDR2 is FNYEAQ. The CDR3 contains 14 residues. Trimming removed 8 bases from V and 6 bases from J; junction bases left unmatched: 7. CDR3 protein: CASSYRGRYEKLFF. The CDR3 DNA is TGTGCCAGCTCATACAGGGGGCGTTATGAAAAACTGTTTTTT.

This clone occurred a few times. The rearrangement links TRBV4-2 to TRBJ2-1; 9 bases agree with TRBD2. The CDR3 is 16 residues long. J gave up 7 bases and V 0 bases, and 7 bases lay outside the gene matches. In germline, CDR1 is LGHNA, CDR2 YNFKEQ. CDR3 DNA: TGTGCCAGCAGCCAAGAGGCTAGCGGGATGGGGAATGAGCAGTTCTTC. Its translation: CASSQEASGMGNEQFF.

The chain combines TRBV7-9 with TRBJ2-4; D may match TRBD1 or TRBD2 (5 bases each). Germline V gene lookup returns CDR1 SEHNR and CDR2 FQNEAQ (reference sequence). The CDR3 length is 13 residues. V was clipped by 8 bases and J by 6 bases, with 14 bases between them. CDR3 sequence: CASARGTGNIQYF. In DNA, the CDR3 is TGTGCCAGCGCGAGGGGCACGGGAAACATTCAGTACTTC.

This clone showed up just a few times. This chain uses TRBV28 with TRBJ1-1, with TRBD1 matching 7 bases. Germline V CDR1 and CDR2: MDHEN, SYDVKM. The junction had 10 bases not matched to a gene; V was cut back by 5 bases and J by 7 bases. This CDR3 is built from 14 residues. The CDR3: CASSPPGTVFEAFF. CDR3 bases: TGTGCCAGCAGTCCCCCCGGGACAGTATTTGAAGCTTTCTTT.

This clone appeared a few times. The V gene is TRBV7-6, the J gene TRBJ1-4; the match to TRBD1 covers 7 bases. Germline loops: CDR1 SGHVS, CDR2 FNYEAQ. The CDR3 spans 14 residues. J lost 8 bases, V lost 4 bases, and 7 bases had no gene match. CDR3 DNA: TGTGCCAGCAGCTCCGACAGGGTCGGCGAAAAACTGTTTTTT. This translates into CASSSDRVGEKLFF.

This clone was counted between two and nine times. The chain couples TRBV28 to TRBJ1-2, with 8 bases identical to TRBD1. Germline values: CDR1 MDHEN, CDR2 SYDVKM. The ends lost 6 bases at V and 5 bases at J; junction bases unmatched: 11. The CDR3 spans 15 residues. CDR3 region: CASRNPGQGLYGYTF. The CDR3 DNA follows: TGTGCCAGCAGGAACCCCGGACAGGGATTGTATGGCTACACCTTC.

This clone was observed a few times. This chain links TRBV2 with TRBJ2-2; TRBD1 is a possible D gene (6 bases). V lost 7 bases to trimming and J lost 4 bases, with 19 bases between them. The CDR3 has 16 residues. CDR1 and CDR2 (germline): SNHLY, FYNNEI. The CDR3 DNA is TGTGCCAGCATCCAAAGGGGGACCATAGGCACCGGGGAGCTGTTTTTT. This encodes CASIQRGTIGTGELFF.

J is TRBJ2-1 and V is TRBV18; TRBD2 agrees at 10 bases. V lost 3 bases and J lost 3; bases outside the gene matches: 5. There are 16 residues in the CDR3. Per germline, CDR1 KGHSH and CDR2 LQKENI. CDR3 region: CASSPNLAGGYNEQFF. As DNA, the CDR3 is TGTGCCAGCTCACCGAATTTAGCGGGGGGCTACAATGAGCAGTTCTTC.

The table lists this clone with many counts. V is TRBV29-1 and J is TRBJ1-3; D unresolved. This CDR3 has 13 amino acids. Germline V gene sequence: CDR1 SQVTM, CDR2 ANQGSEA. V lost 2 bases, J lost 3 bases, and 8 bases lay in between. The CDR3 protein is CSVETWGGNTIYF. CDR3 in DNA: TGCAGCGTTGAAACCTGGGGTGGAAACACCATATATTTT.

There are a few counts of this clone. The rearrangement joins TRBV4-3 to TRBJ2-1, with TRBD2 matching 9 bases. The junction had 4 bases not matched to a gene; V was cut back by 1 base and J by 3 bases. This CDR3 has 16 residues. Germline V gene lookup returns CDR1 LGHNA and CDR2 YSLEER. Written as DNA, the CDR3 is TGCGCCAGCAGCCAAGCGACTAGCGGAGTCTACAATGAGCAGTTCTTC. This translates into CASSQATSGVYNEQFF.

V is TRBV5-1 and J is TRBJ2-3, with no clear D. The V gene's germline CDR1 is SGHRS and CDR2 YFSETQ. The CDR3 extends over 14 amino acids. V was shortened by 4 bases and J by 1 base, with 10 bases between the two germline ends. CDR3 nucleotides: TGCGCCAGCAGCCCCCGGGCCGGCACAGATACGCAGTATTTT. Its protein is CASSPRAGTDTQYF.

The CDR3 DNA reads TGCGCCAGCAGCTTGAACGCGGACAGGGCAGAGACCCAGTACTTC. Translation gives CASSLNADRAETQYF. The chain is built from TRBV5-1 and TRBJ2-5; 8 bases match TRBD1. The CDR3 loop spans 15 amino acids. V gave up 1 base and J gave up 4 bases; unmatched junction bases: 6. Germline V gene sequence: CDR1 SGHRS, CDR2 YFSETQ.

As to this clone: One base away lies a much larger clone, so this may be a sequencing read error. The chain couples TRBV7-2 to TRBJ1-2; TRBD1 aligns across 8 bases. The CDR3 length is 13 residues. Germline CDR1 reads SGHTA; CDR2 reads FQGNSA. V lost 6 bases, J lost 4 bases, and 4 bases stayed unmatched. In DNA form, the CDR3 reads TGTGCCAGCAGTCCCGACAGGGGCTATGGCTACACCTTC. Protein product: CASSPDRGYGYTF.

This clone has only a few counts. This sample also contains other DNA sequences that code for the same CDR3. V and J are TRBV5-1 and TRBJ1-5; a possible D gene is TRBD1 (6 bases). V gave up 4 bases and J gave up 4 bases, with 12 bases separating them. From germline, CDR1 is SGHRS and CDR2 YFSETQ. The CDR3 runs 14 residues. The CDR3 DNA reads as TGCGCCAGCAGCCCAGGGGATAGTAATCAGCCCCAGCATTTT. Translation: CASSPGDSNQPQHF.

This chain connects TRBV7-2 to TRBJ2-3; D unresolved. Germline V gene sequence: CDR1 SGHTA, CDR2 FQGNSA. The CDR3 has 16 residues. V lost 5 bases and J lost 2, with 17 bases in between. The CDR3 nucleotides are TGTGCCAGCAGCCAAAATGGCCGGACCCACACAGATACGCAGTATTTT. Translating gives CASSQNGRTHTDTQYF.

Only a few counts were recorded for this clone. The chain couples TRBV18 to TRBJ2-5; 9 nucleotides agree with TRBD1. Looked up from germline, CDR1 is KGHSH and CDR2 is LQKENI. The CDR3 extends over 13 amino acids. J lost 4 bases, V lost 6 bases, and 3 bases had no gene match. CDR3 loop: CASSWGQGETQYF. The CDR3 DNA reads as TGTGCCAGCTCCTGGGGACAGGGAGAGACCCAGTACTTC.

Only a few counts were recorded for this clone. The gene calls are TRBV7-2 and TRBJ2-3; 9 nucleotides line up with TRBD2. The CDR3 has 12 residues. J gave up 14 bases and V 2 bases, and 5 bases lay outside the gene matches. Per the germline V gene, CDR1 is SGHTA and CDR2 is FQGNSA. The CDR3 nucleotides are TGTGCCAGCAGCTTAAATGCGGGAGGGGCGTATTTT. As protein: CASSLNAGGAYF.

This clone has more than one count but fewer than ten. The chain uses TRBV12-2 and TRBJ1-5. TRBV12-2 is assigned pseudogene status. This CDR3 is built from 16 residues. CDR3 sequence reads: CASRLTGRPSNQPQHF. DNA of the CDR3: TGTGCAAGTCGCCTGACGGGGCGACCTAGCAATCAGCCCCAGCATTTT.

The rearrangement uses TRBV6-1 and TRBJ2-3, with D uncertain. Germline V gene lookup returns CDR1 MNHNS and CDR2 SASEGT. Trimming took off 6 bases at V and 4 bases at J, with 11 bases between the two ends. The CDR3 is 13 residues long. The CDR3 sequence is CASSPLTADTQYF. DNA of the CDR3: TGTGCCAGCAGCCCCCTGACCGCAGATACGCAGTATTTT.